A selection of T cell receptor beta chains follows, all from one sample in a study of blood T cell repertoires in COVID-19. The assay was immunoSEQ multiplex PCR, and TCRdb's table has in-frame clones only and misses some. This table has under 75,000 clones, over 55% appearing once. The sample comprised peripheral blood. The receptors stem from a woman aged 70-85 years with COVID-19, enrolled during active disease. The CDR3 runs from the conserved cysteine through the conserved F or W. Fields, in order: J gene, V gene, CDR3 protein.

j_gene: TRBJ1-4
v_gene: TRBV11-2
CDR3aa: CASSRFTGRSNEKLFF

j_gene: TRBJ1-3
v_gene: TRBV28
CDR3aa: CASREGNTIYF

j_gene: TRBJ1-1
v_gene: TRBV20-1
CDR3aa: CSASPAGGGNTEAFF

j_gene: TRBJ2-5
v_gene: TRBV4-2
CDR3aa: CASSHRTSGSFQETQYF

j_gene: TRBJ2-1
v_gene: TRBV11-1
CDR3aa: CASSLVSGRAWVEQFF

j_gene: TRBJ2-5
v_gene: TRBV5-1
CDR3aa: CASRAETQYF

j_gene: TRBJ1-1
v_gene: TRBV4-1
CDR3aa: CASSLSPNTEAFF

j_gene: TRBJ1-2
v_gene: TRBV19
CDR3aa: CASSRESGQGRDGYTF

j_gene: TRBJ1-2
v_gene: TRBV29-1
CDR3aa: CSVSDGAGWGYTF

j_gene: TRBJ2-4
v_gene: TRBV19
CDR3aa: CASKGVGGVQYF

j_gene: TRBJ1-6
v_gene: TRBV9
CDR3aa: CASSDPGAPRSLHF

j_gene: TRBJ2-1
v_gene: TRBV7-2
CDR3aa: CASSLETAGSYNEQFF

j_gene: TRBJ1-1
v_gene: TRBV10-3
CDR3aa: CAIRGQGAGEAFF

j_gene: TRBJ2-5
v_gene: TRBV24-1
CDR3aa: CATSGVGQGAWETQYF

j_gene: TRBJ1-3
v_gene: TRBV13
CDR3aa: CASSFPQGGRNTIYF

j_gene: TRBJ2-3
v_gene: TRBV7-6
CDR3aa: CASSPRAGLSTDTQYF

j_gene: TRBJ1-3
v_gene: TRBV7-2
CDR3aa: CASSLSVGGGNTIYF

j_gene: TRBJ1-5
v_gene: TRBV6-7
CDR3aa: CASSAQGLAGNQPQHF

j_gene: TRBJ1-5
v_gene: TRBV5-8
CDR3aa: CASSLGDRHNQPQHF

j_gene: TRBJ1-2
v_gene: TRBV2
CDR3aa: CASSEGPGRSYGYTF

j_gene: TRBJ1-2
v_gene: TRBV3-1/TRBV3-2
CDR3aa: CASSQDFWTGQGGDYGYTF

j_gene: TRBJ1-3
v_gene: TRBV11-3
CDR3aa: CASSDGQGDSTIYF

j_gene: TRBJ1-2
v_gene: TRBV5-1
CDR3aa: CASSLTPADGYTF

j_gene: TRBJ1-1
v_gene: TRBV5-1
CDR3aa: CASSFGTDIMNTEAFF

j_gene: TRBJ1-1
v_gene: TRBV2
CDR3aa: CASRAGTGGHTEAFF

j_gene: TRBJ2-7
v_gene: TRBV7-6
CDR3aa: CASSSQGGRQYF

j_gene: TRBJ2-2
v_gene: TRBV3-1/TRBV3-2
CDR3aa: CASSQPRAQTGGELFF

j_gene: TRBJ2-1
v_gene: TRBV27
CDR3aa: CASRIGGKSSYNEQFF

j_gene: TRBJ1-4
v_gene: TRBV4-3
CDR3aa: CASSRGPGEKLFF

j_gene: TRBJ1-6
v_gene: TRBV6-1
CDR3aa: CASSEEGKRSPLHF

j_gene: TRBJ1-2
v_gene: TRBV2
CDR3aa: CASTYDKSGIYGYTF

j_gene: TRBJ1-3
v_gene: TRBV7-9
CDR3aa: CASSLAGQGASGNTIYF

j_gene: TRBJ1-1
v_gene: TRBV7-9
CDR3aa: CASSLYREYTEAFF

j_gene: TRBJ1-2
v_gene: TRBV5-6
CDR3aa: CASSIEGTAYGYTF

j_gene: TRBJ1-3
v_gene: TRBV7-9
CDR3aa: CASSPSSGPQGRPGNTIYF